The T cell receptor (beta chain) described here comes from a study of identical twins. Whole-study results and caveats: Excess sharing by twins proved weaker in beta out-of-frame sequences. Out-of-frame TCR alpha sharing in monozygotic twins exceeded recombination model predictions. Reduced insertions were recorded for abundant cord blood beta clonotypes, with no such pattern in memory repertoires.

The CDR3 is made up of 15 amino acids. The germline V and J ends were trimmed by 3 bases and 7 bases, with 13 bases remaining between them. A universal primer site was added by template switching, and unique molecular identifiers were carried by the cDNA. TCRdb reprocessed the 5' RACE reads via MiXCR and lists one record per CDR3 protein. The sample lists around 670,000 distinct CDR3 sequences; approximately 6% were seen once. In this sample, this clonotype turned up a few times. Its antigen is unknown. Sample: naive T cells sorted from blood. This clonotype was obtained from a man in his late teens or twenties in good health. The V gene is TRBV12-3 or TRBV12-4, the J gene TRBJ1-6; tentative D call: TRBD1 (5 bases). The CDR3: CASSLQGTYNSPLHF. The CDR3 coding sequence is TGTGCCAGCAGTTTGCAAGGGACTTACAATTCACCCCTCCACTTT.